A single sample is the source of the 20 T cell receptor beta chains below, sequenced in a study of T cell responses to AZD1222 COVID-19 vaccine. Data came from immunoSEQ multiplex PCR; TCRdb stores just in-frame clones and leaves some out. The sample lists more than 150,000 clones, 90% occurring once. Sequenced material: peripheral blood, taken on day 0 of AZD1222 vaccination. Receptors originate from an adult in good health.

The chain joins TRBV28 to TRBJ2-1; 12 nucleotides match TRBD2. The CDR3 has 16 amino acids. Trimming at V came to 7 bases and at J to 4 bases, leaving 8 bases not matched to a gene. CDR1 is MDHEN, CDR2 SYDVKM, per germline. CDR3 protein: CASNYLAGGPYNEQFF. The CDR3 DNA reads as TGTGCCAGCAATTACCTAGCGGGAGGGCCGTACAATGAGCAGTTCTTC.

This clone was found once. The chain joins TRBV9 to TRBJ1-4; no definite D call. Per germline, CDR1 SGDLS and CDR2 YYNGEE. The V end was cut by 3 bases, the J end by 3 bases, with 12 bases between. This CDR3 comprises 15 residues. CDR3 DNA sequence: TGTGCCAGCAGCGGTACGGGGTGGGCTAATGAAAAACTGTTTTTT. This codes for CASSGTGWANEKLFF.

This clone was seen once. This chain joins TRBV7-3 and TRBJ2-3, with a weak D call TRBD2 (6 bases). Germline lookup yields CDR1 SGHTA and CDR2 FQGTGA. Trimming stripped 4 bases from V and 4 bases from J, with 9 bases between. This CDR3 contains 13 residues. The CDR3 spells CASSSSGADTQYF. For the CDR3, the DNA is TGTGCCAGCAGCTCCTCGGGGGCAGATACGCAGTATTTT. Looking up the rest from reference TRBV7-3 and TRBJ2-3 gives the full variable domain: GAGVSQTPSNKVTEKGKYVELRCDPISGHTALYWYRQSLGQGPEFLIYFQGTGAADDSGLPNDRFFAVRPEGSVSTLKIQRTERGDSAVYLCASSSSGADTQYFGPGTRLTVL.

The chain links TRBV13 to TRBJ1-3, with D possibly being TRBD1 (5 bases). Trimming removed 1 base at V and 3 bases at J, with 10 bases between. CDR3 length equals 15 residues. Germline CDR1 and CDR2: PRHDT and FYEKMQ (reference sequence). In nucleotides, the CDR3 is TGTGCCAGCAGCTTAGTACAGGAGGGTGGAAACACCATATATTTT. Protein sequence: CASSLVQEGGNTIYF.

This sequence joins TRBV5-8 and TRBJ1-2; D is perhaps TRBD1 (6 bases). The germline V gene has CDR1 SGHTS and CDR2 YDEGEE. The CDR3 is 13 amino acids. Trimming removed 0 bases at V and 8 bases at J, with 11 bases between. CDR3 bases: TGTGCCAGCAGCTTGGTAACAGGGCGAGGCTACACCTTC. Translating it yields CASSLVTGRGYTF.

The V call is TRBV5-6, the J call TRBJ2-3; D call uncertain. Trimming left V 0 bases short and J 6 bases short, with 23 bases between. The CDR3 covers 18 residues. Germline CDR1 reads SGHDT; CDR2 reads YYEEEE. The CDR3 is CASSLDLTGVAYMDTQYF. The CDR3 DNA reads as TGTGCCAGCAGCTTGGACCTTACCGGAGTTGCCTACATGGATACGCAGTATTTT.

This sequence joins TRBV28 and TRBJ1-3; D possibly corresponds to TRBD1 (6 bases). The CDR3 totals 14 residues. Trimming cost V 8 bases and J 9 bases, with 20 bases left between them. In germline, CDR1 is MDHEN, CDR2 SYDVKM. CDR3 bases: TGTGCCAGCCTCACAGGGTTGGGGATTGGCACCATATATTTT. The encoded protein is CASLTGLGIGTIYF. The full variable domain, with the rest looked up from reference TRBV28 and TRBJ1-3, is DVKVTQSSRYLVKRTGEKVFLECVQDMDHENMFWYRQDPGLGLRLIYFSYDVKMKEKGDIPEGYSVSREKKERFSLILESASTNQTSMYLCASLTGLGIGTIYFGEGSWLTVV.

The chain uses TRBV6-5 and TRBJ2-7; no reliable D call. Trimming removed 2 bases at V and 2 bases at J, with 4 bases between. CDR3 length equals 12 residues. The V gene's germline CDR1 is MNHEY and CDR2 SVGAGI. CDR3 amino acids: CASSYQAYEQYF. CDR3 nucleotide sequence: TGTGCCAGCAGTTACCAAGCCTACGAGCAGTACTTC.

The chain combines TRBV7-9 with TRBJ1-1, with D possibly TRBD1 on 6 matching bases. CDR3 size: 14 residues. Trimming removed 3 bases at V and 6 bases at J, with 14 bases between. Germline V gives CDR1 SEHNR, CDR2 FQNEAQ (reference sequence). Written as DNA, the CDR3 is TGTGCCAGCAGCTTCGGACAGACCGAAGCTGAAGCTTTCTTT. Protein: CASSFGQTEAEAFF. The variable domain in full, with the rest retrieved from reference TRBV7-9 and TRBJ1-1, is DTGVSQNPRHKITKRGQNVTFRCDPISEHNRLYWYRQTLGQGPEFLTYFQNEAQLEKSRLLSDRFSAERPKGSFSTLEIQRTEQGDSAMYLCASSFGQTEAEAFFGQGTRLTVV.

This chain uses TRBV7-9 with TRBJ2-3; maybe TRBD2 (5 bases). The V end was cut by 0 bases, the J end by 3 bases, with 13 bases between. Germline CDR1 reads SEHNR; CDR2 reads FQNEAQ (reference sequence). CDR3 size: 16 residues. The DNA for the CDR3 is TGTGCCAGCAGCTTAGCCTGGCGGGCCCTGACAGATACGCAGTATTTT. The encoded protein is CASSLAWRALTDTQYF.

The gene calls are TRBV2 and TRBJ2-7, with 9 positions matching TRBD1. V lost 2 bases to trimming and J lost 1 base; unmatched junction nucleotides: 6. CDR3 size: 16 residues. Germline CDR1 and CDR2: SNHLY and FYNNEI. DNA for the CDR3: TGTGCCAGCAGTGAAAGGGGCGGGACAGGGTCCTACGAGCAGTACTTC. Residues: CASSERGGTGSYEQYF.

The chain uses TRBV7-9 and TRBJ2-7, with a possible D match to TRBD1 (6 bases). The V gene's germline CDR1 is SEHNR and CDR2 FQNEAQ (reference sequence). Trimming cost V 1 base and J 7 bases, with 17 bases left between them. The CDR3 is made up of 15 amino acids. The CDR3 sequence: CASSLGQGSFWEQYF. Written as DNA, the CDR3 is TGTGCCAGCAGCTTAGGGCAGGGGTCGTTTTGGGAGCAGTACTTC.

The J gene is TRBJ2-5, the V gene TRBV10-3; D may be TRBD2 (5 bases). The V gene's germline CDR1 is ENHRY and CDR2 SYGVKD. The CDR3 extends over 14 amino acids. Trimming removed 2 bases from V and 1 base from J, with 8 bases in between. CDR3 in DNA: TGTGCCATCAGTGAGGAAGAGGGCCAAGAGACCCAGTACTTC. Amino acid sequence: CAISEEEGQETQYF.

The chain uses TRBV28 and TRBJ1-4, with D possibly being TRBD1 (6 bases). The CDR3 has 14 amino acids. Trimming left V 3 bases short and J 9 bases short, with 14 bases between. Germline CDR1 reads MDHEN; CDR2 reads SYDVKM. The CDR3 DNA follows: TGTGCCAGCAGTTTCGGGGACAATCAAAAAAAACTGTTTTTT. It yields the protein CASSFGDNQKKLFF.

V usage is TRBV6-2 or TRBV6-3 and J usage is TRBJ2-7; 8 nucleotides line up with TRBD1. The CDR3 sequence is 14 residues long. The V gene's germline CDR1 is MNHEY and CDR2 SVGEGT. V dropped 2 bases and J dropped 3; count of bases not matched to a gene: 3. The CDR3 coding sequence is TGTGCCAGCAGTTACCGCACAGGGGGCTACGAGCAGTACTTC. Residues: CASSYRTGGYEQYF.

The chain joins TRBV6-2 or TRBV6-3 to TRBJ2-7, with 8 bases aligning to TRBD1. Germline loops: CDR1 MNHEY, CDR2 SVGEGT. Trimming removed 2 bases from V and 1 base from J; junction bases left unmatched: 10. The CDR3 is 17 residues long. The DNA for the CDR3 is TGTGCCAGCAGTTACAGGAAATGGGACAGGATATCCTACGAGCAGTACTTC. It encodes CASSYRKWDRISYEQYF.

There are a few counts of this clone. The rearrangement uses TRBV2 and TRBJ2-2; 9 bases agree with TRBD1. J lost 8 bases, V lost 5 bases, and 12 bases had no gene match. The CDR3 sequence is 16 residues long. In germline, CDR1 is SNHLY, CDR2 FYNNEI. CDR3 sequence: CASSSRRGQGIGELFF. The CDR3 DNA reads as TGTGCCAGCAGTTCACGGAGGGGACAGGGTATAGGGGAGCTGTTTTTT. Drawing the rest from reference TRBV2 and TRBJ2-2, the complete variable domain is EPEVTQTPSHQVTQMGQEVILRCVPISNHLYFYWYRQILGQKVEFLVSFYNNEISEKSEIFDDQFSVERPDGSNFTLKIRSTKLEDSAMYFCASSSRRGQGIGELFFGEGSRLTVL.

The CDR3, as DNA: TGCAGTGCTAATGAGGGCTCCTACAATGAGCAGTTCTTC. Its translation is CSANEGSYNEQFF. The gene calls are TRBV20-1 and TRBJ2-1, with D perhaps TRBD2 (5 bases). Germline V CDR1 and CDR2: DFQATT, SNEGSKA (reference sequence). Trimming took off 4 bases at V and 0 bases at J, with 7 bases between the two ends. The CDR3 spans 13 residues.

CDR3 coding DNA: TGTGCCAGCAGCTTAGTTGGGGGGACAGGGCGCGGGGTCGGAAACACCATATATTTT. Translation: CASSLVGGTGRGVGNTIYF. The chain links TRBV7-2 to TRBJ1-3; TRBD1 aligns across 9 bases. The CDR3 spans 19 residues. V lost 1 base to trimming and J lost 4 bases; unmatched junction nucleotides: 14. The germline V gene encodes CDR1 SGHTA and CDR2 FQGNSA.

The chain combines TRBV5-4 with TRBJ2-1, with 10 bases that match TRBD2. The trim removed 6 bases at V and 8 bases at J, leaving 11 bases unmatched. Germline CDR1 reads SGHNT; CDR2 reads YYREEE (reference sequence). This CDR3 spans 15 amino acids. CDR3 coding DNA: TGTGCCAGCACCCGAGCGGGAGGGCCGTTCGATGAGCAGTTCTTC. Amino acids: CASTRAGGPFDEQFF.